The 18 T cell receptor beta chains listed next were all sequenced from one sample in a study of blood T cell repertoires in COVID-19 (TCRdb year 2020). Library prep was done by the immunoSEQ multiplex PCR assay. TCRdb stores this immuneACCESS table with in-frame sequences only. Part of the clones is absent; in the studies checked, under half of the shortfall reflects unresolved V genes, and no reason is known for the rest. The sample table lists roughly 160,000 clones, roughly 84% of them with a count of one. The ten largest clones capture under 13% of the sample. The source material was peripheral blood. Source of these receptors: a man between 65 and 85 years old with active or convalescent COVID-19.

The chain has TRBV10-1 and TRBJ2-2; D unresolved. V lost 7 bases and J lost 1, with 7 bases in between. The CDR3 is 13 residues long. Germline values: CDR1 WNHNN, CDR2 SYGVQD (reference sequence). CDR3 coding DNA: TGCGCCAGCACCCGCGGGAACACCGGGGAGCTGTTTTTT. This encodes CASTRGNTGELFF.

The gene calls are TRBV19 and TRBJ2-3; TRBD2 is a possible D gene (6 bases). Germline assignment: CDR1 LNHDA and CDR2 SQIVND (reference sequence). CDR3 length: 14 amino acids. Deletions cut 3 bases from V and 0 bases from J, with 7 bases between. CDR3 sequence reads: CASSMGGSTDTQYF. CDR3 DNA: TGTGCCAGTAGTATGGGGGGAAGCACAGATACGCAGTATTTT.

The CDR3 DNA sequence: TGTGCCAGCAGGGACAGGGAACATGGCTACACCTTC. This translates into CASRDREHGYTF. This chain joins TRBV5-4 and TRBJ1-2; 8 bases map to TRBD1. The CDR3 length is 12 residues. CDR1 is SGHNT, CDR2 YYREEE, per germline (reference sequence). Trimming took 5 bases from V and 6 from J; bases not matched to a gene: 3.

The J gene is TRBJ2-1, the V gene TRBV5-1; TRBD2 aligns across 8 bases. This CDR3 is 14 amino acids long. V lost 2 bases, J lost 6 bases, and 4 bases stayed unmatched. Germline CDR1 SGHRS, CDR2 YFSETQ. The CDR3 bases are TGCGCCAGCAGCTTTATCACTAGCGGCAATGAGCAGTTCTTC. Translation: CASSFITSGNEQFF.

The chain couples TRBV11-2 to TRBJ2-7, with 9 nucleotides matching TRBD1. V trimming: 1 base; J trimming: 6 bases; junction bases outside the gene matches: 4. The CDR3 loop spans 14 amino acids. The germline gives CDR1 SGHAT, CDR2 FQNNGV. The CDR3 region is CASSLVGQGSEQYF. The CDR3 coding sequence is TGTGCCAGCAGCTTAGTGGGACAGGGATCCGAGCAGTACTTC.

This clone has just a few counts. The chain has TRBV30 and TRBJ2-1, with D perhaps matching TRBD2 (5 bases). Germline CDR1 GTSNPN, CDR2 SVGIG (reference sequence). V was cut by 6 bases and J by 4 bases, with 16 bases left in between. CDR3 length: 14 residues. This chain's CDR3 is CACLRRRSYNEQFF. For the CDR3, the DNA is TGTGCCTGCTTAAGGCGGAGGTCTTACAATGAGCAGTTCTTC.

The chain has TRBV30 and TRBJ1-2, with D possibly being TRBD1 (5 bases). V lost 3 bases and J lost 6, with 11 bases in between. The CDR3 runs to 12 residues. From germline, CDR1 is GTSNPN and CDR2 SVGIG (reference sequence). The CDR3: CAWRRNRNGYTF. The DNA for the CDR3 is TGTGCCTGGAGGAGGAACAGGAATGGCTACACCTTC.

The CDR3 protein is CSARGSYGYTF. The CDR3 DNA sequence: TGCAGTGCTAGAGGGAGCTATGGCTACACCTTC. The V call is TRBV20-1, the J call TRBJ1-2, with D unclear. The CDR3 runs to 11 residues. Germline V CDR1 and CDR2: DFQATT, SNEGSKA (reference sequence). V was cut by 1 base and J by 4 bases, with 4 bases left in between.

The genes are TRBV2 and TRBJ2-2, with no clear D. CDR1 is SNHLY and CDR2 is FYNNEI in the germline V gene. The CDR3 spans 13 residues. V was pared by 7 bases and J by 3 bases, with 9 bases between. The CDR3 bases are TGTGCCAGCATCTCCGGGTACACCGGGGAGCTGTTTTTT. Translated: CASISGYTGELFF.

This clone has a single count. The chain joins TRBV6-5 to TRBJ1-2; no clear D. The CDR3 length is 12 residues. V lost 3 bases to trimming and J lost 8 bases, with 10 bases between them. Germline V gene data show CDR1 as MNHEY and CDR2 as SVGAGI. The CDR3 is CASSYGAGGYTF. In nucleotides, the CDR3 is TGTGCCAGCAGTTATGGAGCTGGCGGCTACACCTTC.

The chain employs TRBV5-1 and TRBJ2-7; D is possibly TRBD1 (6 bases). The CDR3 is made up of 15 amino acids. CDR1 and CDR2 from the germline V gene are SGHRS and YFSETQ. V was clipped by 4 bases and J by 2 bases, with 16 bases between them. The CDR3 nucleotides read TGCGCCAGCAGCGGGGCCGGGACACGTACCTACGAGCAGTACTTC. Protein: CASSGAGTRTYEQYF.

Regarding this clone: This sequence may be a read error, since a much larger clone differs from it by one base. The V call is TRBV11-2, the J call TRBJ2-7, with D perhaps TRBD1 (6 bases). The V gene's germline CDR1 is SGHAT and CDR2 FQNNGV. This CDR3 contains 13 residues. V was pared by 0 bases and J by 6 bases, with 9 bases between. The CDR3 region is CASSLDRGREQYF. The CDR3 DNA reads as TGTGCCAGCAGCTTAGACAGGGGTCGCGAGCAGTACTTC.

The sample holds a few counts of this clone. The chain combines TRBV5-4 with TRBJ2-3; 10 bases map to TRBD2. Germline assignment: CDR1 SGHNT and CDR2 YYREEE (reference sequence). With 0 bases clipped from V and 10 bases from J, the junction kept 2 bases outside the gene matches. This CDR3 contains 13 residues. DNA of the CDR3: TGTGCCAGCAGCTTGGAGCGGGAGGGCCCGCAGTATTTT. Encoded protein: CASSLEREGPQYF.

The chain recombines TRBV10-3 with TRBJ2-5; tentatively, D is TRBD1 (6 bases). The CDR3 has 16 amino acids. V was clipped by 4 bases and J by 3 bases, with 18 bases between them. Per the germline V gene, CDR1 is ENHRY and CDR2 is SYGVKD. The CDR3 nucleotides are TGTGCCATCAGTGGCAGATCCGGGACAACCAAAGAGACCCAGTACTTC. Translated: CAISGRSGTTKETQYF.

The chain joins TRBV5-1 to TRBJ2-4, with a tentative D call TRBD1 (6 bases). There are 14 residues in the CDR3. Per the germline V gene, CDR1 is SGHRS and CDR2 is YFSETQ. Trimming cost V 2 bases and J 9 bases, with 15 bases left between them. The CDR3 DNA sequence: TGCGCCAGCAGCTTAGGACAGACGACTGGCATTCAGTACTTC. Translated: CASSLGQTTGIQYF.

The chain has TRBV7-9 and TRBJ2-1, with 7 bases matching TRBD1. This CDR3 spans 15 amino acids. Germline V CDR1 and CDR2: SEHNR, FQNEAQ (reference sequence). V trimming: 1 base; J trimming: 4 bases; junction bases outside the gene matches: 4. CDR3 amino acids: CASSLDRGRYNEQFF. DNA for the CDR3: TGTGCCAGCAGCTTAGACAGGGGTAGATACAATGAGCAGTTCTTC.

This chain joins TRBV18 and TRBJ2-2, with 8 bases aligning to TRBD1. V lost 6 bases, J lost 4 bases, and 7 bases stayed unmatched. The CDR3 runs 15 residues. Germline-derived CDR1 and CDR2 are KGHSH and LQKENI. The CDR3 sequence: CASSLTGVGTGELFF. DNA for the CDR3: TGTGCCAGCTCGCTGACAGGGGTCGGCACCGGGGAGCTGTTTTTT.

The V call is TRBV12-3 or TRBV12-4, the J call TRBJ1-2; maybe TRBD1 (5 bases). The CDR3 is 13 residues long. Trimming left V 6 bases short and J 4 bases short, with 12 bases between. The CDR3 region has the DNA TGTGCCAGCAGAAGAGGAGGGGCCTATGGCTACACCTTC. Residues: CASRRGGAYGYTF.